What follows are 3 T cell receptor beta chains derived from one specimen sequenced in a study of spatial heterogeneity in lung cancer. TCRdb re-analysed the 5' RACE reads in MiXCR, keeping a single row per CDR3 protein. The table includes 85,000 to 100,000 distinct CDR3 sequences, over 9.5% detected once. Time point indicated: sample taken at primary tumor resection. The input material, whole RNA from tumor, nontumor lung or frozen PBMC, was sequenced unsorted. The starting material was PBMCs, obtained at surgery. The source is a male donor with early-stage non-small cell lung cancer.

This clonotype showed up just a few times. In DNA, the CDR3 is TGTGCCAGCAGCTTCCCCGGCAGGGCCTACGAGCAGTACTTC. It translates to CASSFPGRAYEQYF. V and J are TRBV5-5 and TRBJ2-7, with D possibly being TRBD1 (5 bases). Germline V CDR1 and CDR2: SGHKS, YYEKEE (reference sequence). The CDR3 is 14 residues long. V lost 2 bases and J lost 2, with 11 bases in between.

This clonotype was found a few times. V usage is TRBV20-1 and J usage is TRBJ2-3; 9 positions match TRBD2. Germline assignment: CDR1 DFQATT and CDR2 SNEGSKA (reference sequence). V was pared by 4 bases and J by 2 bases, with 7 bases of the junction left unmatched. This CDR3 is 15 amino acids long. CDR3 nucleotides: TGCAGTGCTATAGCGGGGGTTTGGCACACAGATACGCAGTATTTT. It encodes CSAIAGVWHTDTQYF.

This clonotype was counted only a few times. The V and J genes are TRBV7-9 and TRBJ2-3, with a tentative D call TRBD1 (5 bases). V was trimmed by 1 base and J by 0 bases, leaving 11 bases between them. The CDR3 is 16 residues long. Germline loops: CDR1 SEHNR, CDR2 FQNEAQ (reference sequence). DNA for the CDR3: TGTGCCAGCAGCTTAGACAGGACCCATAGCACAGATACGCAGTATTTT. Amino acids: CASSLDRTHSTDTQYF.